Detailed here is one T cell receptor beta chain. Its cognate antigen is unknown. The record originates from a study of yellow fever vaccine responses in identical twins. The CDR3 totals 16 residues. The germline CDR1 and CDR2 sequences are SGHVS and FNYEAQ. V trimming: 5 bases; J trimming: 6 bases; junction bases outside the gene matches: 12. Study-wide results and limits: Vaccine T cell responses of twins reportedly seemed partly convergent and partly personalized.

MiXCR was run by TCRdb on the RT-PCR reads, yielding one entry per CDR3 protein. The table shows around 190 distinct CDR3 sequences, with approximately 70% occurring only once. The origin of this receptor is a woman aged 18-29 years who received the yellow fever vaccine. This sample comprised T cells from blood (PBMCs), unsorted or a sorted subset (not recorded which), obtained before or after yellow fever vaccination (not recorded which). This chain links TRBV7-6 with TRBJ1-5; 8 nucleotides agree with TRBD1. The CDR3 here is CASSLGTGSLVQPQHF. The DNA for the CDR3 is TGTGCCAGCAGCCTTGGGACAGGATCTTTAGTTCAGCCCCAGCATTTT. Full variable domain (remainder filled in from reference TRBV7-6 and TRBJ1-5): GAGVSQSPRYKVTKRGQDVALRCDPISGHVSLYWYRQALGQGPEFLTYFNYEAQQDKSGLPNDRFSAERPEGSISTLTIQRTEQRDSAMYRCASSLGTGSLVQPQHFGDGTRLSIL.